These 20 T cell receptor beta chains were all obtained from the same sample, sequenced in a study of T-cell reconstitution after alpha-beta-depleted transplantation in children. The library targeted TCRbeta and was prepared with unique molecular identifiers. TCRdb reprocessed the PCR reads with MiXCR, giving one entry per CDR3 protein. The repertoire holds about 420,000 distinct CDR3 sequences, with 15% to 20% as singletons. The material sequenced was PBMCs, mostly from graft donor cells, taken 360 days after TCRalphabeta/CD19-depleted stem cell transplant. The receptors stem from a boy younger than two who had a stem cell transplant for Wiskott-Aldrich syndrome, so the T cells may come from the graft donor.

The CDR3 spells CASSPQGEETQYF. The CDR3 nucleotides are TGTGCCAGCAGCCCCCAGGGTGAGGAGACCCAGTACTTC. V usage is TRBV7-9 and J usage is TRBJ2-5; D might be TRBD1 (5 bases). V lost 5 bases to trimming and J lost 5 bases, with 12 bases between them. CDR3 length: 13 amino acids. Germline V gene lookup returns CDR1 SEHNR and CDR2 FQNEAQ (reference sequence).

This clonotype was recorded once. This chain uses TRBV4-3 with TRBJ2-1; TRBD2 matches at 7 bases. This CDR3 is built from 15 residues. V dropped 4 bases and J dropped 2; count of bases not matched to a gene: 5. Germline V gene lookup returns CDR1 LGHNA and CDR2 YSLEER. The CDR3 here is CASSREGLTYNEQFF. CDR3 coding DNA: TGCGCCAGCAGCCGGGAGGGACTAACCTACAATGAGCAGTTCTTC.

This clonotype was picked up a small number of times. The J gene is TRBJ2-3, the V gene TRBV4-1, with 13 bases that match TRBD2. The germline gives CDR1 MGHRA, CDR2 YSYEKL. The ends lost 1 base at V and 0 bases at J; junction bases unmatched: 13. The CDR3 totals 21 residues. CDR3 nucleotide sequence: TGCGCCAGCAGCCAAGGGCCCGTCGGGACTAGCGGGACCCAAAGCACAGATACGCAGTATTTT. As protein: CASSQGPVGTSGTQSTDTQYF.

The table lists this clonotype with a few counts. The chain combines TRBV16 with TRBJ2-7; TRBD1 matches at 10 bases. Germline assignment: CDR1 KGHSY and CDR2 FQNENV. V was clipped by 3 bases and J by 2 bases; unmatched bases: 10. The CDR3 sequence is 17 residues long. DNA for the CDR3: TGTGCCAGCAGCCACCTCGACAGGGGGCTACTTACCTACGAGCAGTACTTC. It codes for CASSHLDRGLLTYEQYF.

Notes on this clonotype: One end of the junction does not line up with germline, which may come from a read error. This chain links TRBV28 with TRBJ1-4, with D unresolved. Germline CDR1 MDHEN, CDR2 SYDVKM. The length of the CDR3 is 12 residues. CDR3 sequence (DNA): TGTGCCAGCAATCCCCCGAATGGAAAACTGTTTTTT. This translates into CASNPPNGKLFF.

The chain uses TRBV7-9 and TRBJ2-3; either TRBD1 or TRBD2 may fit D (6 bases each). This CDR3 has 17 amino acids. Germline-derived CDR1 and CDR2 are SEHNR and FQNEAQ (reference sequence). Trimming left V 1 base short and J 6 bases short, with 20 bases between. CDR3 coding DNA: TGTGCCAGCAGCTTAGGGGGGGCGCCAACCCCCTCGGATACGCAGTATTTT. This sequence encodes CASSLGGAPTPSDTQYF.

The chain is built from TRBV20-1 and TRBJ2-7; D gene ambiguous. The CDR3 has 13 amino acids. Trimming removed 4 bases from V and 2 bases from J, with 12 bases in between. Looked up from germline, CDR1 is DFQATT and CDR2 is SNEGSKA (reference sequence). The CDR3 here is CSATSRKPYEQYF. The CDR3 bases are TGCAGTGCTACGTCCCGAAAGCCCTACGAGCAGTACTTC.

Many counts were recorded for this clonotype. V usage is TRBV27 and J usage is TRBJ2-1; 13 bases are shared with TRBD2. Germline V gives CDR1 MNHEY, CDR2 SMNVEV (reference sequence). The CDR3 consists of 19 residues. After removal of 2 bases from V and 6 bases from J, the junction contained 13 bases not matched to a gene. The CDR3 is CASSLTTRLGLAGSNEQFF. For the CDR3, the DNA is TGTGCCAGCAGTTTAACGACGAGACTGGGACTAGCGGGAAGCAATGAGCAGTTCTTC.

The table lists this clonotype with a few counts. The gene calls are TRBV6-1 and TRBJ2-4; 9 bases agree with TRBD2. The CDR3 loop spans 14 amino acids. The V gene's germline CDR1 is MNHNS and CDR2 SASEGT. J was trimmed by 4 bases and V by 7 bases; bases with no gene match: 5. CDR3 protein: CASNILAGKNIQYF. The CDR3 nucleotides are TGTGCCAGCAATATTCTAGCGGGGAAAAACATTCAGTACTTC.

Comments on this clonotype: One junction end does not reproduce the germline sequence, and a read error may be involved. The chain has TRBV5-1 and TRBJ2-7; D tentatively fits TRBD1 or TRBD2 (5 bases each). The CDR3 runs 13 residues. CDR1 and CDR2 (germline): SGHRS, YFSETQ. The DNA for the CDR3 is TGCGCCAGCAGCTACGGGGCTCGGGACGATCAGTACTTC. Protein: CASSYGARDDQYF.

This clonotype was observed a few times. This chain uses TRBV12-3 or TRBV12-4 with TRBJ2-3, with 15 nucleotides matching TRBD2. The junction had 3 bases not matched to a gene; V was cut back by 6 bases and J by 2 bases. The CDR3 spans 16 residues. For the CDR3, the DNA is TGTGCCAGCAGAGGACTAGCGGGAGGGCTCACAGATACGCAGTATTTT. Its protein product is CASRGLAGGLTDTQYF.

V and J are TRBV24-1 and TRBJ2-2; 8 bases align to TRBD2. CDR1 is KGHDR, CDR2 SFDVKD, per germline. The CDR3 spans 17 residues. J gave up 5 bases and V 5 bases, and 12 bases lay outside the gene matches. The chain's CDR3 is CATSVRPGLGPTGELFF. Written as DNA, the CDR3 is TGTGCCACCAGTGTTCGTCCGGGACTAGGGCCGACCGGGGAGCTGTTTTTT.

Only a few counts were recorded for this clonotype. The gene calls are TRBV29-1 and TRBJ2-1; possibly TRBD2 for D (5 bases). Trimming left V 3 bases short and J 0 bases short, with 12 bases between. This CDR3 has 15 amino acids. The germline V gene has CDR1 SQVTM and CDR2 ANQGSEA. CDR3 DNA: TGCAGCGTTGAGGCGGGCAGGCACTCCTACAATGAGCAGTTCTTC. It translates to CSVEAGRHSYNEQFF.

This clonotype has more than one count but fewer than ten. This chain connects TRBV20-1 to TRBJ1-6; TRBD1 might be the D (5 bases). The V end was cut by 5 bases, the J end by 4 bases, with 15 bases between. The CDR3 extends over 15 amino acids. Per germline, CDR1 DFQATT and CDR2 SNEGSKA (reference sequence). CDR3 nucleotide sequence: TGCAGTGCTTTGGTCCCGAAGGGGTATAATTCACCCCTCCACTTT. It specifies CSALVPKGYNSPLHF.

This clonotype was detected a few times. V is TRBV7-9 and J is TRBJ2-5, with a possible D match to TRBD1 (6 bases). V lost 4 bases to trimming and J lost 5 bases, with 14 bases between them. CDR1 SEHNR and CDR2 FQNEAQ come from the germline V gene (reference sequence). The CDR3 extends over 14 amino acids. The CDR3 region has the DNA TGTGCCAGCAGCTACCGGGCCCAGGGGGAGACCCAGTACTTC. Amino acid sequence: CASSYRAQGETQYF.

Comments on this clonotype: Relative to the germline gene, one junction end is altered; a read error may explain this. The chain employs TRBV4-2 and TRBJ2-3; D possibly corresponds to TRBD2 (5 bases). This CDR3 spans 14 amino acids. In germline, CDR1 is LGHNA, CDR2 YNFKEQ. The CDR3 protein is CASSQDPSRDTQYF. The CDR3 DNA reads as TGTGCCAGCAGCCAAGATCCTAGCAGAGATACGCAGTATTTT.

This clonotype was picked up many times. CDR3 in DNA: TGTGCCAGCAGCTTGGGGTCCAGGGGCTACAATGAGCAGTTCTTC. This gives the protein CASSLGSRGYNEQFF. The V call is TRBV5-6, the J call TRBJ2-1; TRBD1 is a possible D gene (6 bases). This CDR3 is built from 15 residues. The germline V and J ends were trimmed by 0 bases and 3 bases, with 10 bases remaining between them. Per the germline V gene, CDR1 is SGHDT and CDR2 is YYEEEE.

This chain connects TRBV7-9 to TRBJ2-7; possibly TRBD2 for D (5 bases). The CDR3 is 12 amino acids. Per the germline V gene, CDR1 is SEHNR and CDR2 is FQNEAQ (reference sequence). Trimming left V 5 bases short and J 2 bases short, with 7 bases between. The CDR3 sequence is CASSHGTYEQYF. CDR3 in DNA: TGTGCCAGCAGCCACGGGACCTACGAGCAGTACTTC. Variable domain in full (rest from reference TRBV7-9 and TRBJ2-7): DTGVSQNPRHKITKRGQNVTFRCDPISEHNRLYWYRQTLGQGPEFLTYFQNEAQLEKSRLLSDRFSAERPKGSFSTLEIQRTEQGDSAMYLCASSHGTYEQYFGPGTRLTVT.

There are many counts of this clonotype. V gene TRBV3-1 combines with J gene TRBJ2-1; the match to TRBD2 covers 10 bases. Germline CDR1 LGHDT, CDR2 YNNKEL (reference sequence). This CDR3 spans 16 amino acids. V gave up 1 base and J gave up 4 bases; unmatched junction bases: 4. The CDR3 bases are TGTGCCAGCAGCCAAGTCGGGACTAGCGCTTACAATGAGCAGTTCTTC. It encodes CASSQVGTSAYNEQFF.

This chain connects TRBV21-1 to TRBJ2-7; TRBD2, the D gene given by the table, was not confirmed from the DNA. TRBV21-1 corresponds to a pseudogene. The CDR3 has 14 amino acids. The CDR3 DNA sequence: TGTGCCAGCACCATATCCCTAGGGAGCTACGAGCAGTACTTC. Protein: CASTISLGSYEQYF.